The T cell receptor beta chain described here comes from a study of cytomegalovirus exposure and HLA in healthy donors. The CDR3 totals 18 residues. With V trimmed by 3 bases and J by 4 bases, 9 bases remained unmatched. Germline V gene data show CDR1 as MNHNS and CDR2 as SASEGT. A note on this clone: The antigen is not known.

The study, taken as a whole, reports: In a later analysis, across HLA loci, associated TCR counts were highest for DRB1, lowest for HLA-C.

The PCR contained 60 Vbeta and 13 Jbeta primers. TCRdb's table, derived via immunoSEQ multiplex PCR, lists solely in-frame clones and lacks some. The data hold about 190,000 clones, with almost 80% observed a single time. The rearrangement links TRBV6-1 to TRBJ2-7, with 16 bases aligning to TRBD2. The source is a woman aged 18 to 35 in good health and CMV-seronegative. Sequencing was done on a sample of PBMCs. CDR3 amino acids: CASSDGGLAGGRLYEQYF. CDR3 bases: TGTGCCAGCAGTGACGGGGGACTAGCGGGGGGGCGTCTTTACGAGCAGTACTTC.